The 28 T cell receptor beta chains below come from one sample, sequenced in a study of technical replicates of blood from several donors. The protocol was immunoSEQ multiplex PCR, while the TCRdb copy is restricted to in-frame clones and leaves out a portion. Of some 75,000 clones listed, approximately 97% are singletons. Sequencing was carried out using T cells isolated from PBMCs. All receptors derive from a human donor in good health.

This chain connects TRBV7-2 to TRBJ2-2; D gene uncertain. V gave up 5 bases and J gave up 4 bases, with 14 bases separating them. The length of the CDR3 is 15 residues. Germline CDR1 and CDR2: SGHTA and FQGNSA. DNA of the CDR3: TGTGCCAGCAGCGTGAACTCTCCGGGCACCGGGGAGCTGTTTTTT. It specifies CASSVNSPGTGELFF.

The J gene is TRBJ2-3, the V gene TRBV5-1, with D maybe TRBD2 (7 bases). Trimming took off 0 bases at V and 2 bases at J, with 16 bases between the two ends. The CDR3 loop spans 17 amino acids. The germline CDR1 and CDR2 sequences are SGHRS and YFSETQ. CDR3 sequence reads: CASSLAFGRGPTDTQYF. The CDR3 coding sequence is TGCGCCAGCAGCTTGGCCTTTGGGCGGGGGCCCACAGATACGCAGTATTTT.

The chain joins TRBV7-9 to TRBJ1-2; D gene unclear. Germline CDR1 and CDR2: SEHNR and FQNEAQ (reference sequence). Trimming left V 1 base short and J 8 bases short, with 5 bases between. CDR3 length equals 11 residues. CDR3 nucleotides: TGTGCCAGCAGCTTAGGGCAGGGCTACACCTTC. Residues: CASSLGQGYTF.

V usage is TRBV5-4 and J usage is TRBJ2-5, with 7 bases matching TRBD1. Per the germline V gene, CDR1 is SGHNT and CDR2 is YYREEE (reference sequence). This CDR3 has 14 amino acids. V shed 6 bases and J 5 bases; nucleotides not matched to a gene: 10. The CDR3 spells CASTPKGGGETQYF. For the CDR3, the DNA is TGTGCCAGCACCCCCAAAGGGGGCGGGGAGACCCAGTACTTC.

The chain has TRBV7-9 and TRBJ2-3; D is perhaps TRBD1 (6 bases). The germline gives CDR1 SEHNR, CDR2 FQNEAQ (reference sequence). This CDR3 spans 17 amino acids. V was shortened by 0 bases and J by 3 bases, with 16 bases between the two germline ends. The CDR3 loop is CASSLATQGIYTDTQYF. The CDR3 DNA is TGTGCCAGCAGCTTAGCTACGCAGGGGATTTATACAGATACGCAGTATTTT.

V usage is TRBV27 and J usage is TRBJ2-3, with 11 bases that match TRBD2. This CDR3 has 20 amino acids. The germline V gene has CDR1 MNHEY and CDR2 SMNVEV (reference sequence). V shed 3 bases and J 2 bases; nucleotides not matched to a gene: 16. The CDR3 sequence: CASSLGSGRAQTRDTDTQYF. CDR3 bases: TGTGCCAGCAGTTTGGGTAGCGGGAGGGCCCAAACTCGGGACACAGATACGCAGTATTTT.

The CDR3 DNA is TGTGCCAGCAGCTTAGAGTGGTTCAGCGGGAACAATGTAGGCAACTACGAGCAGTACTTC. Encoded protein: CASSLEWFSGNNVGNYEQYF. V usage is TRBV11-2 and J usage is TRBJ2-7, with 7 positions matching TRBD2. The J segment lost 3 bases and the V segment lost 0 bases, leaving 20 bases of the junction unmatched. The CDR3 is made up of 20 amino acids. Germline V gene lookup returns CDR1 SGHAT and CDR2 FQNNGV.

This chain connects TRBV7-8 to TRBJ2-7; a weak D match, TRBD2 (6 bases). This CDR3 is 14 amino acids long. V was cut by 2 bases and J by 3 bases, with 11 bases left in between. Germline-derived CDR1 and CDR2 are SGHVS and FQNEAQ. The CDR3 loop reads CASSLMREDYEQYF. CDR3 bases: TGTGCCAGCAGCTTAATGAGGGAGGACTACGAGCAGTACTTC.

V gene TRBV19 combines with J gene TRBJ1-1, with 7 bases that match TRBD1. The CDR3 covers 13 residues. V gave up 4 bases and J gave up 7 bases; unmatched junction bases: 6. The germline V gene has CDR1 LNHDA and CDR2 SQIVND (reference sequence). CDR3 sequence (DNA): TGTGCCAGTAGTACGACAGGGAAGGGTGAAGCTTTCTTT. It translates to CASSTTGKGEAFF.

The chain recombines TRBV10-1 with TRBJ2-2; D call uncertain. The CDR3 has 12 amino acids. V lost 4 bases and J lost 7, with 7 bases in between. CDR1 is WNHNN, CDR2 SYGVQD, per germline (reference sequence). The CDR3 coding sequence is TGCGCCAGCAGTGCGGGTGGCGGGGAGCTGTTTTTT. Translated: CASSAGGGELFF.

The rearrangement links TRBV6-5 to TRBJ1-1; a possible D gene is TRBD1 (5 bases). Germline values: CDR1 MNHEY, CDR2 SVGAGI. Trimming stripped 5 bases from V and 1 base from J, with 8 bases between. The CDR3 totals 13 residues. The CDR3 DNA follows: TGTGCCAGCAGTATACAGGAGAACACTGAAGCTTTCTTT. As protein: CASSIQENTEAFF.

The chain links TRBV7-9 to TRBJ1-1; no firm D call. Germline CDR1 SEHNR, CDR2 FQNEAQ (reference sequence). The CDR3 sequence is 16 residues long. Trimming took off 10 bases at V and 0 bases at J, with 21 bases between the two ends. The CDR3 protein is CATINLGQQMNTEAFF. The CDR3 DNA reads as TGTGCCACCATAAACCTAGGTCAGCAGATGAACACTGAAGCTTTCTTT.

This sequence joins TRBV7-2 and TRBJ1-5; D uncertain. The V end was cut by 5 bases, the J end by 0 bases, with 14 bases between. This CDR3 contains 16 residues. Germline V gives CDR1 SGHTA, CDR2 FQGNSA. CDR3 sequence (DNA): TGTGCCAGCAGCCCTCTGAGGGTTTATAGCAATCAGCCCCAGCATTTT. Protein product: CASSPLRVYSNQPQHF. The complete variable domain, with remaining parts taken from reference TRBV7-2 and TRBJ1-5, reads GAGVSQSPSNKVTEKGKDVELRCDPISGHTALYWYRQSLGQGLEFLIYFQGNSAPDKSGLPSDRFSAERTGGSVSTLTIQRTQQEDSAVYLCASSPLRVYSNQPQHFGDGTRLSIL.

The chain uses TRBV4-1 and TRBJ2-1, with 14 bases identical to TRBD2. The CDR3 length is 21 residues. V shed 0 bases and J 2 bases; nucleotides not matched to a gene: 12. Germline CDR1 is MGHRA and CDR2 is YSYEKL. CDR3 in DNA: TGCGCCAGCAGCCAAGATTTCGGTGGGACTAGCGGGAGATGGACCTACAATGAGCAGTTCTTC. This codes for CASSQDFGGTSGRWTYNEQFF.

This clone was counted a single time. This sequence joins TRBV9 and TRBJ1-2; a weak D match, TRBD1 (6 bases). Trimming shortened V by 0 bases and J by 8 bases, and 23 bases separated the two germline ends. The CDR3 runs 17 residues. Germline CDR1 is SGDLS and CDR2 is YYNGEE. CDR3 bases: TGTGCCAGCAGCGTAGGGAGACAGGCAATGGCTAATGGCGGCTACACCTTC. It is translated as CASSVGRQAMANGGYTF.

The V gene is TRBV7-9, the J gene TRBJ2-5; TRBD2 aligns across 7 bases. Germline values: CDR1 SEHNR, CDR2 FQNEAQ (reference sequence). The CDR3 has 15 amino acids. The V and J ends lost 5 bases and 2 bases, in that order; junction bases with no gene match: 8. CDR3 sequence reads: CASSAPTSAQETQYF. The CDR3 nucleotides read TGTGCCAGCAGCGCCCCCACTAGCGCACAAGAGACCCAGTACTTC.

The chain has TRBV4-3 and TRBJ2-7, with a possible D match to TRBD2 (5 bases). Trimming stripped 0 bases from V and 0 bases from J, with 12 bases between. The CDR3 is made up of 16 amino acids. The germline CDR1 and CDR2 sequences are LGHNA and YSLEER. The CDR3 bases are TGCGCCAGCAGCCAAGATCACGAGGGCAGCTCCTACGAGCAGTACTTC. This sequence encodes CASSQDHEGSSYEQYF.

V and J are TRBV5-6 and TRBJ1-4, with D perhaps TRBD1 (5 bases). Trimming took 2 bases from V and 7 from J, leaving 15 bases between them. Germline CDR1 is SGHDT and CDR2 is YYEEEE. The CDR3 length is 15 residues. CDR3 in amino acids: CASSFYAGWSEKLFF. The CDR3 DNA sequence: TGTGCCAGCAGCTTCTACGCAGGGTGGTCTGAAAAACTGTTTTTT.

V is TRBV30 and J is TRBJ2-7, with 8 bases lining up with TRBD2. The V and J ends lost 8 bases and 3 bases, in that order; junction bases with no gene match: 3. In germline, CDR1 is GTSNPN, CDR2 SVGIG (reference sequence). This CDR3 spans 11 amino acids. The chain's CDR3 is CAGLANYEQYF. The CDR3 nucleotides are TGTGCCGGACTAGCCAACTACGAGCAGTACTTC.

The chain carries TRBV5-6 and TRBJ1-2; D is possibly TRBD1 (6 bases). Germline CDR1 reads SGHDT; CDR2 reads YYEEEE. The V gene lost 4 bases and the J gene lost 5 bases, with 12 bases spanning the gap. The length of the CDR3 is 13 residues. This CDR3 reads CASSLGQTYGYTF. The CDR3 nucleotides read TGTGCCAGCAGCCTTGGACAGACGTATGGCTACACCTTC.

A single count supports this clone. The rearrangement joins TRBV29-1 to TRBJ1-4, with TRBD1 matching 7 bases. The V segment lost 6 bases and the J segment 3 bases; nucleotides outside the gene matches: 4. Germline V gene lookup returns CDR1 SQVTM and CDR2 ANQGSEA. The CDR3 has 13 amino acids. The CDR3 DNA sequence: TGCAGCGTGTGGGACAGCTCTAATGAAAAACTGTTTTTT. Translating it yields CSVWDSSNEKLFF. The entire variable domain, with the rest obtained from reference TRBV29-1 and TRBJ1-4, is as follows: SAVISQKPSRDICQRGTSLTIQCQVDSQVTMMFWYRQQPGQSLTLIATANQGSEATYESGFVIDKFPISRPNLTFSTLTVSNMSPEDSSIYLCSVWDSSNEKLFFGSGTQLSVL.

The chain joins TRBV19 to TRBJ2-7; D remains ambiguous. The CDR3 sequence is 14 residues long. V was cut by 3 bases and J by 2 bases, with 11 bases left in between. The germline CDR1 and CDR2 sequences are LNHDA and SQIVND (reference sequence). CDR3 region: CASSISDGAYEQYF. CDR3 nucleotide sequence: TGTGCCAGTAGTATTTCCGACGGAGCCTACGAGCAGTACTTC.

The J gene is TRBJ1-1, the V gene TRBV5-6, with D perhaps matching TRBD1 (5 bases). Germline V CDR1 and CDR2: SGHDT, YYEEEE. V shed 4 bases and J shed 3 bases, with 19 bases lying between them. The CDR3 is 16 amino acids. The chain's CDR3 is CASSTGGVWWDTEAFF. For the CDR3, the DNA is TGTGCCAGCAGCACTGGGGGGGTATGGTGGGACACTGAAGCTTTCTTT.

The chain employs TRBV6-5 and TRBJ2-7, with 9 bases fitting TRBD1. Germline CDR1 and CDR2: MNHEY and SVGAGI. The V gene end was trimmed by 4 bases and the J gene end by 0 bases; junction bases not matched to a gene: 7. The CDR3 runs 16 residues. The CDR3 nucleotides are TGTGCCAGCAGTTGGGGACAGGGCCTAGGCTCCTACGAGCAGTACTTC. Residues: CASSWGQGLGSYEQYF.

As for this clone: This is likely a read error, given that the CDR3 carries no conserved phenylalanine or tryptophan at its end. Because the CDR3's place on the DNA is in doubt, the DNA is left out and the CDR3 is given as listed by TCRdb. The gene calls are TRBV21-1 and TRBJ1-1; the DNA was not used to check the table's D call, TRBD1. TRBV21-1 is deemed a pseudogene. The CDR3 spans 11 residues, counting both ends. The CDR3: CASSNDDDRVL.

The chain joins TRBV28 to TRBJ2-3; the D is unclear. CDR3 length equals 11 residues. V was clipped by 6 bases and J by 7 bases, with 8 bases between them. Germline V CDR1 and CDR2: MDHEN, SYDVKM. The CDR3 spells CASRRGYTQYF. DNA for the CDR3: TGTGCCAGCAGGCGAGGATATACGCAGTATTTT.

CDR3 coding DNA: TGTGCCAGCAGCTTAGATTGGAGGGTATCCTACGAGCAGTACTTC. Its translation is CASSLDWRVSYEQYF. The chain has TRBV11-2 and TRBJ2-7; possibly TRBD2 for D (6 bases). This CDR3 comprises 15 residues. CDR1 and CDR2 from the germline V gene are SGHAT and FQNNGV. V lost 0 bases and J lost 1, with 10 bases in between.

V usage is TRBV10-2 and J usage is TRBJ2-1; 8 bases fit TRBD2. V gave up 2 bases and J gave up 4 bases; unmatched junction bases: 1. This CDR3 contains 14 residues. Germline V gene data show CDR1 as WSHSY and CDR2 as SAAADI. CDR3 region: CASSEEREYNEQFF. In nucleotides, the CDR3 is TGCGCCAGCAGTGAGGAGCGGGAGTACAATGAGCAGTTCTTC.